The 27 T cell receptor beta chains below come from one sample, sequenced in a study of T-cell memory formation after mild COVID-19. TCRdb re-derived calls from the 5' RACE reads in MiXCR, one entry per CDR3 protein. This repertoire shows roughly 550,000 distinct CDR3 sequences, roughly 20% found once; its top ten account for about 12%. Material for sequencing was PBMCs or a T cell subset sorted from them (not recorded which). All receptors come from an adult woman who had mild COVID-19 (a few samples of this study predate the infection). Cell type and time point are not known.

This rearrangement joins TRBV29-1 to TRBJ2-7, with 8 bases matching TRBD2. The CDR3 runs 14 residues. The V gene end was trimmed by 5 bases and the J gene end by 1 base; junction bases not matched to a gene: 7. CDR1 and CDR2 (germline): SQVTM, ANQGSEA. The CDR3 spells CSVWPGGASYEQYF. In DNA, the CDR3 is TGCAGCGTTTGGCCCGGGGGGGCGTCCTACGAGCAGTACTTC.

The sample holds a few counts of this clonotype. The V call is TRBV20-1, the J call TRBJ2-5; 15 bases line up with TRBD2. This CDR3 region has 18 residues. The junction had 11 bases not matched to a gene; V was cut back by 1 base and J by 5 bases. Germline V gene lookup returns CDR1 DFQATT and CDR2 SNEGSKA (reference sequence). CDR3 DNA: TGCAGTGCTAGAGTGAGGAGGACTAGCGGGAGGGTCGAGGAGACCCAGTACTTC. This gives the protein CSARVRRTSGRVEETQYF.

This clonotype was seen only a few times. The CDR3 coding sequence is TGTGCCAGCTCACCAGGGACAGGGATCGAGACCCAGTACTTC. It specifies CASSPGTGIETQYF. The rearrangement uses TRBV18 and TRBJ2-5; TRBD1 agrees at 9 bases. The CDR3 has 14 amino acids. Germline V gene sequence: CDR1 KGHSH, CDR2 LQKENI. V dropped 2 bases and J dropped 5; count of bases not matched to a gene: 3.

The genes are TRBV19 and TRBJ1-2; D ambiguous. Trimming left V 4 bases short and J 8 bases short, with 17 bases between. Germline assignment: CDR1 LNHDA and CDR2 SQIVND (reference sequence). The CDR3 is 14 residues long. The CDR3 spells CASSTSSGNGGYTF. The CDR3, as DNA: TGTGCCAGTAGTACCTCCTCCGGGAACGGAGGCTACACCTTC.

Many counts were recorded for this clonotype. V gene TRBV30 combines with J gene TRBJ2-2; unclear D gene. The V end was cut by 4 bases, the J end by 5 bases, with 14 bases between. The CDR3 loop spans 14 amino acids. From germline, CDR1 is GTSNPN and CDR2 SVGIG (reference sequence). The CDR3 sequence is CAWNRLTYTGELFF. The DNA for the CDR3 is TGTGCCTGGAACCGACTCACCTATACCGGGGAGCTGTTTTTT.

Only a few counts were recorded for this clonotype. The chain links TRBV7-3 to TRBJ1-2; 7 positions agree with TRBD1. The V segment lost 4 bases and the J segment 5 bases; nucleotides outside the gene matches: 10. This CDR3 region has 15 residues. Germline-derived CDR1 and CDR2 are SGHTA and FQGTGA. The CDR3 protein is CASSYSGGGKYGYTF. The CDR3 region has the DNA TGTGCCAGCAGCTACTCAGGGGGTGGAAAATATGGCTACACCTTC.

This clonotype was counted only a few times. This sequence joins TRBV20-1 and TRBJ1-4; D uncertain. The CDR3 runs to 13 residues. Germline-derived CDR1 and CDR2 are DFQATT and SNEGSKA (reference sequence). Trimming pared 3 bases from V and 11 bases from J, leaving 16 bases between. CDR3: CSASAPDANKLFF. CDR3 nucleotides: TGCAGTGCTAGCGCCCCCGACGCTAACAAACTGTTTTTT.

This clonotype occurred a few times. V usage is TRBV20-1 and J usage is TRBJ2-1; D might be TRBD1 (5 bases). The length of the CDR3 is 15 residues. The germline CDR1 and CDR2 sequences are DFQATT and SNEGSKA (reference sequence). Trimming cost V 5 bases and J 0 bases, with 14 bases left between them. The CDR3 coding sequence is TGCAGTGCTGATCGGACATTGAGCTCCTACAATGAGCAGTTCTTC. This gives the protein CSADRTLSSYNEQFF.

There are a few counts of this clonotype. The chain employs TRBV7-9 and TRBJ2-3; 9 positions agree with TRBD2. CDR1 and CDR2 (germline): SEHNR, FQNEAQ (reference sequence). The V gene end was trimmed by 5 bases and the J gene end by 2 bases; junction bases not matched to a gene: 5. The CDR3 is 15 residues long. CDR3 in amino acids: CASSHSGRPTDTQYF. CDR3 nucleotides: TGTGCCAGCAGCCACAGCGGGAGGCCCACAGATACGCAGTATTTT. The entire variable domain, with the rest obtained from reference TRBV7-9 and TRBJ2-3, is as follows: DTGVSQNPRHKITKRGQNVTFRCDPISEHNRLYWYRQTLGQGPEFLTYFQNEAQLEKSRLLSDRFSAERPKGSFSTLEIQRTEQGDSAMYLCASSHSGRPTDTQYFGPGTRLTVL.

This clonotype was counted at least ten times. The V and J genes are TRBV6-1 and TRBJ2-7; 9 positions match TRBD1. CDR1 MNHNS and CDR2 SASEGT come from the germline V gene. V lost 1 base to trimming and J lost 5 bases; unmatched junction nucleotides: 6. The CDR3 is made up of 15 amino acids. Written as DNA, the CDR3 is TGTGCCAGCAGTGAAGAAACAGGGGGCTTGGACGAGCAGTACTTC. Translation gives CASSEETGGLDEQYF.

The gene calls are TRBV15 and TRBJ2-7; D perhaps matches TRBD1 (6 bases). The CDR3 totals 13 residues. CDR1 is LNHNV and CDR2 is YYDKDF in the germline V gene (reference sequence). The V end was cut by 1 base, the J end by 6 bases, with 10 bases between. The CDR3 spells CATSRVRGSEQYF. CDR3 nucleotides: TGTGCCACCAGCAGAGTCAGGGGTTCCGAGCAGTACTTC.

This clonotype showed up just a few times. V gene TRBV19 combines with J gene TRBJ2-3; 10 positions agree with TRBD2. The V gene end was trimmed by 2 bases and the J gene end by 8 bases; junction bases not matched to a gene: 7. Germline loops: CDR1 LNHDA, CDR2 SQIVND (reference sequence). This CDR3 contains 15 residues. CDR3 residues: CASSITSGMVGTQYF. CDR3 sequence (DNA): TGTGCCAGTAGTATAACTAGCGGGATGGTCGGTACGCAGTATTTT.

As regards this clonotype: The final CDR3 position lacks the conserved phenylalanine or tryptophan, pointing to a likely read error. It is unclear where the CDR3 begins or ends on the DNA, so no DNA is shown, and the CDR3 is as TCRdb lists it. The chain combines TRBV13 with TRBJ2-7; TRBD2 reflects the table's D call only, with no check against the DNA. Inclusive of both ends, the CDR3 amounts to 15 amino acids. Germline values: CDR1 PRHDT, CDR2 FYEKMQ (reference sequence). The CDR3 reads CASSPGLAGEGVREI.

V gene TRBV12-3 or TRBV12-4 combines with J gene TRBJ2-7, with 7 bases aligning to TRBD1. This CDR3 has 14 amino acids. The V and J ends lost 5 bases and 0 bases, in that order; junction bases with no gene match: 4. The CDR3, as DNA: TGTGCCAGCAGTGCTGGACAGGCCTCCTACGAGCAGTACTTC. This sequence encodes CASSAGQASYEQYF.

To note about this clonotype: At one boundary the junction diverges from the germline segment, which might be a read error. This rearrangement joins TRBV12-3 or TRBV12-4 to TRBJ2-1; a possible D gene is TRBD1 (5 bases). The CDR3 is 17 residues long. The CDR3 DNA reads TGTGCCAGAAGTTCCAACGAAGAAGGGGCGTCACACAATGAGCAGTTCTTC. Translated, it gives CARSSNEEGASHNEQFF.

This clonotype has more than one count but fewer than ten. The V call is TRBV7-9, the J call TRBJ2-7; D may be TRBD2 (6 bases). The CDR3 totals 16 residues. The V gene lost 1 base and the J gene lost 0 bases, with 13 bases spanning the gap. CDR1 is SEHNR and CDR2 is FQNEAQ in the germline V gene (reference sequence). CDR3 sequence: CASSLVRGKSSYEQYF. CDR3 coding DNA: TGTGCCAGCAGCTTAGTTCGGGGGAAGAGCTCCTACGAGCAGTACTTC.

V and J are TRBV7-9 and TRBJ2-5; TRBD2 matches at 8 bases. J gave up 5 bases and V 5 bases, and 4 bases lay outside the gene matches. CDR1 is SEHNR, CDR2 FQNEAQ, per germline (reference sequence). This CDR3 comprises 13 residues. CDR3 amino acids: CASSGAGVETQYF. The CDR3 DNA reads as TGTGCCAGCAGCGGAGCGGGAGTGGAGACCCAGTACTTC.

The gene calls are TRBV9 and TRBJ2-2; 8 nucleotides agree with TRBD1. In germline, CDR1 is SGDLS, CDR2 YYNGEE. The ends lost 3 bases at V and 1 base at J; junction bases unmatched: 11. The CDR3 is 18 residues long. The CDR3 loop reads CASSADNRTGKNTGELFF. CDR3 DNA sequence: TGTGCCAGCAGCGCCGATAACCGGACAGGGAAGAACACCGGGGAGCTGTTTTTT.

The table lists this clonotype with a few counts. The chain employs TRBV5-1 and TRBJ2-7; the match to TRBD1 covers 8 bases. The CDR3 totals 14 residues. Germline V gene sequence: CDR1 SGHRS, CDR2 YFSETQ. V lost 3 bases, J lost 7 bases, and 9 bases stayed unmatched. This CDR3 is CASSSTPDREEQYF. In DNA form, the CDR3 reads TGCGCCAGCAGCTCCACCCCGGACAGGGAGGAGCAGTACTTC.

There are many counts of this clonotype. This chain uses TRBV29-1 with TRBJ2-1, with D perhaps matching TRBD1 (6 bases). The CDR3 has 14 amino acids. Trimming removed 8 bases from V and 5 bases from J, with 19 bases in between. Germline CDR1 and CDR2: SQVTM and ANQGSEA. Here the CDR3 reads CSTYPGQRNNEQFF. Here the CDR3 DNA reads TGCAGCACCTACCCTGGACAGAGAAACAATGAGCAGTTCTTC.

This chain uses TRBV7-2 with TRBJ2-2; possibly TRBD1 for D (5 bases). The CDR3 runs 16 residues. Per the germline V gene, CDR1 is SGHTA and CDR2 is FQGNSA. Trimming took off 5 bases at V and 1 base at J, with 14 bases between the two ends. Here the CDR3 reads CASSPPRQGNTGELFF. CDR3 DNA sequence: TGTGCCAGCAGCCCACCGAGGCAGGGGAACACCGGGGAGCTGTTTTTT.

This clonotype was detected only once. The gene calls are TRBV7-8 and TRBJ2-1; D gene uncertain. V was shortened by 5 bases and J by 6 bases, with 23 bases between the two germline ends. The CDR3 covers 17 residues. The V gene's germline CDR1 is SGHVS and CDR2 FQNEAQ. In DNA form, the CDR3 reads TGTGCCAGCAGCCGGTGGGCGTCGCCAACCCCTCGCAATGAGCAGTTCTTC. It specifies CASSRWASPTPRNEQFF.

J is TRBJ1-4 and V is TRBV4-3; TRBD1 might be the D (6 bases). The CDR3 runs 15 residues. Trimming stripped 0 bases from V and 8 bases from J, with 13 bases between. Germline lookup yields CDR1 LGHNA and CDR2 YSLEER. DNA of the CDR3: TGCGCCAGCAGCCAAGATCAGGCCAGGGGAGAAAAACTGTTTTTT. Encoded protein: CASSQDQARGEKLFF.

This clonotype was counted only a few times. The V call is TRBV5-1, the J call TRBJ2-1; TRBD2 is a possible D gene (6 bases). CDR1 and CDR2 (germline): SGHRS, YFSETQ. This CDR3 is built from 15 residues. The ends were cut back, 0 bases at V and 5 bases at J, with 12 bases in the middle. CDR3 protein: CASSLVTGANNEQFF. For the CDR3, the DNA is TGCGCCAGCAGCTTGGTGACGGGAGCTAACAATGAGCAGTTCTTC.

This chain uses TRBV5-1 with TRBJ2-3, with unresolved D. The CDR3 totals 13 residues. Germline V gives CDR1 SGHRS, CDR2 YFSETQ. V shed 3 bases and J shed 3 bases, with 8 bases lying between them. The CDR3 spells CASSSWTTDTQYF. Written as DNA, the CDR3 is TGCGCCAGCAGCTCCTGGACGACAGATACGCAGTATTTT.

The chain has TRBV5-6 and TRBJ2-1; 7 positions match TRBD2. This CDR3 is built from 14 residues. Trimming removed 4 bases from V and 7 bases from J; junction bases left unmatched: 8. From germline, CDR1 is SGHDT and CDR2 YYEEEE. The CDR3 reads CASSQGLPLNEQFF. The CDR3 DNA reads as TGTGCCAGCAGCCAGGGACTACCCTTGAATGAGCAGTTCTTC.

This clonotype was observed at least ten times. The chain couples TRBV7-9 to TRBJ2-7; the D is unclear. Germline-derived CDR1 and CDR2 are SEHNR and FQNEAQ (reference sequence). CDR3 size: 13 residues. V was shortened by 1 base and J by 3 bases, with 7 bases between the two germline ends. The CDR3 sequence is CASSLGQIYEQYF. CDR3 DNA sequence: TGTGCCAGCAGCTTAGGGCAGATCTACGAGCAGTACTTC.